This entry lists 5 T cell receptor beta chains sequenced from one sample in a study of molecular identifiers for immune sequencing clone quantification. MiXCR was run by TCRdb on the PCR reads, yielding one entry per CDR3 protein. The table lists more than 450,000 distinct CDR3 sequences, over 20% of them singletons. Specimen: naive CD8+ T cells from blood, with Jurkat cell RNA spiked in. Subset reported: FACS-sorted CD8+CD4-CCR7+CD45RA+ naive T cells. The receptors originated from a human donor in good health. Some libraries in this study had Jurkat cell RNA spiked in.

The sample holds many counts of this clonotype. The chain carries TRBV4-1 and TRBJ2-1; D remains ambiguous. V gave up 4 bases and J gave up 8 bases, with 12 bases separating them. Germline-derived CDR1 and CDR2 are MGHRA and YSYEKL. The CDR3 has 13 residues. In DNA form, the CDR3 reads TGCGCCAGCAGCCGTGGTGGGTTCGATGAGCAGTTCTTC. Translation: CASSRGGFDEQFF.

The chain links TRBV7-9 to TRBJ2-7; no firm D call. Germline V gives CDR1 SEHNR, CDR2 FQNEAQ (reference sequence). This CDR3 has 12 residues. Between the trimmed V and J ends, which lost 3 bases and 5 bases, there was a span of 8 bases. CDR3 sequence (DNA): TGTGCCAGCAGCTTGCGACACCACGAGCAGTACTTC. It is translated as CASSLRHHEQYF.

The sample holds many counts of this clonotype. The rearrangement links TRBV5-4 to TRBJ1-1, with TRBD1 identical over 8 bases. CDR3 size: 14 residues. V shed 2 bases, J shed 8 bases, and the junction held 8 bases outside the gene matches. Germline values: CDR1 SGHNT, CDR2 YYREEE (reference sequence). CDR3 loop: CASSFGQGNLEAFF. In nucleotides, the CDR3 is TGTGCCAGCAGCTTTGGACAGGGTAATTTGGAAGCTTTCTTT.

This clonotype was seen at least ten times. This chain connects TRBV20-1 to TRBJ1-3, with 7 nucleotides matching TRBD1. Germline CDR1 reads DFQATT; CDR2 reads SNEGSKA (reference sequence). V lost 0 bases, J lost 3 bases, and 5 bases stayed unmatched. The CDR3 spans 15 residues. The CDR3 loop reads CSARDLGGYGNTIYF. Written as DNA, the CDR3 is TGCAGTGCTAGAGATCTAGGGGGCTATGGAAACACCATATATTTT.

A remark on this clonotype: Compared with germline, one end of the junction differs, possibly owing to a read error. The V and J genes are TRBV27 and TRBJ2-1; the match to TRBD2 covers 9 bases. The germline gives CDR1 MNHEY, CDR2 SMNVEV (reference sequence). The CDR3 contains 15 residues. The CDR3 DNA is TGTGCCAGCGGTTTTGGCGGGAGGGCCGGGAATGAGCAGTTCTTC. Protein: CASGFGGRAGNEQFF.